This entry concerns a single T cell receptor (beta chain). These data belong to a study of cytomegalovirus exposure and HLA in healthy donors. The method was immunoSEQ multiplex PCR; TCRdb's version includes in-frame clones alone and lacks a portion of them. Of 150,000 to 200,000 clones listed, about 85% are singletons. In germline, CDR1 is PRHDT, CDR2 FYEKMQ (reference sequence). The ends were cut back, 5 bases at V and 7 bases at J, with 15 bases in the middle. The CDR3 runs to 14 residues. Sequencing used PBMCs. The genes are TRBV13 and TRBJ2-1; D might be TRBD1 (6 bases). The source is a man younger than 30 in good health and CMV-seropositive. This CDR3 reads CASSHADSSNEQFF. Here the CDR3 DNA reads TGTGCCAGCAGCCACGCGGACAGTTCTAATGAGCAGTTCTTC.